The sequence of this T cell receptor (beta chain) was determined in a study of tumor and adjacent non-tumor tissue in lung cancer. Study at large: Some 3.9 million productive TCRbeta reads were obtained per sample on average.

No cell sorting was done before RNA was extracted from the tissue. A modified ARM-PCR protocol with three rounds of nested PCR amplified TCRbeta. TCRdb used MiXCR to reprocess the multiplex PCR reads, holding one entry per CDR3 protein. The profile shows about 93,000 distinct CDR3 sequences, just over 65% of them singletons. The germline CDR1 and CDR2 sequences are LGHNA and YSLEER. The CDR3 length is 16 residues. V was pared by 6 bases and J by 7 bases, with 21 bases between. The material sequenced was lung tumor tissue. The chain links TRBV4-3 to TRBJ1-4; D perhaps matches TRBD1 (5 bases). The receptor comes from a man aged 60 to 69 with non-small cell lung cancer. CDR3 sequence: CASSISTGSRGEKLFF. CDR3 sequence (DNA): TGCGCCAGCAGTATTAGCACCGGGTCGAGGGGTGAAAAACTGTTTTTT.